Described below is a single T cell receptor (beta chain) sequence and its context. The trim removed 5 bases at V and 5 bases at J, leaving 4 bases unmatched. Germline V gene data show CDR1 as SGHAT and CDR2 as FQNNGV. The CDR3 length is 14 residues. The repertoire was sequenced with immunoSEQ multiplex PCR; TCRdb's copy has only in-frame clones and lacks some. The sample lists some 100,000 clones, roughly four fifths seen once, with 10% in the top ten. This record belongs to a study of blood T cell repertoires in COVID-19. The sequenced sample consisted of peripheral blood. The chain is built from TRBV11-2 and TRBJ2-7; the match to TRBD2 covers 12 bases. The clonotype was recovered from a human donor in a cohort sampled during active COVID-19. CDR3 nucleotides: TGTGCCAGCAGCCGACTAGCGGGAGTCCACGAGCAGTACTTC. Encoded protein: CASSRLAGVHEQYF.